This entry concerns a single TCR beta chain. A far larger clone lies a single base away; this is likely a read error. Given the absence of the conserved phenylalanine or tryptophan at the CDR3 end, a read error is likely. TCRdb keeps only in-frame clones here, not all; method: immunoSEQ multiplex PCR. The sample lists some 470,000 clones, less than 80% seen once, with approximately 13% in the top ten. This entry belongs to a study of shared clonotypes between healthy human individuals. The length of the CDR3 is 14 residues. CDR1 and CDR2 (germline): SGHRS, YFSETQ. V lost 0 bases and J 1 base, leaving 7 bases between the germline ends.

The TCR sequence derives from a woman aged 35 to 49 in good health. Some clones in this sample may be carry-over from other donors' samples. Sequenced sample: PBMCs. This sequence joins TRBV5-1 and TRBJ1-1; D not resolved. CDR3 sequence: CASSLAGRNTEAFS. CDR3 DNA sequence: TGCGCCAGCAGCTTGGCCGGGCGGAACACTGAAGCTTTCTCT.